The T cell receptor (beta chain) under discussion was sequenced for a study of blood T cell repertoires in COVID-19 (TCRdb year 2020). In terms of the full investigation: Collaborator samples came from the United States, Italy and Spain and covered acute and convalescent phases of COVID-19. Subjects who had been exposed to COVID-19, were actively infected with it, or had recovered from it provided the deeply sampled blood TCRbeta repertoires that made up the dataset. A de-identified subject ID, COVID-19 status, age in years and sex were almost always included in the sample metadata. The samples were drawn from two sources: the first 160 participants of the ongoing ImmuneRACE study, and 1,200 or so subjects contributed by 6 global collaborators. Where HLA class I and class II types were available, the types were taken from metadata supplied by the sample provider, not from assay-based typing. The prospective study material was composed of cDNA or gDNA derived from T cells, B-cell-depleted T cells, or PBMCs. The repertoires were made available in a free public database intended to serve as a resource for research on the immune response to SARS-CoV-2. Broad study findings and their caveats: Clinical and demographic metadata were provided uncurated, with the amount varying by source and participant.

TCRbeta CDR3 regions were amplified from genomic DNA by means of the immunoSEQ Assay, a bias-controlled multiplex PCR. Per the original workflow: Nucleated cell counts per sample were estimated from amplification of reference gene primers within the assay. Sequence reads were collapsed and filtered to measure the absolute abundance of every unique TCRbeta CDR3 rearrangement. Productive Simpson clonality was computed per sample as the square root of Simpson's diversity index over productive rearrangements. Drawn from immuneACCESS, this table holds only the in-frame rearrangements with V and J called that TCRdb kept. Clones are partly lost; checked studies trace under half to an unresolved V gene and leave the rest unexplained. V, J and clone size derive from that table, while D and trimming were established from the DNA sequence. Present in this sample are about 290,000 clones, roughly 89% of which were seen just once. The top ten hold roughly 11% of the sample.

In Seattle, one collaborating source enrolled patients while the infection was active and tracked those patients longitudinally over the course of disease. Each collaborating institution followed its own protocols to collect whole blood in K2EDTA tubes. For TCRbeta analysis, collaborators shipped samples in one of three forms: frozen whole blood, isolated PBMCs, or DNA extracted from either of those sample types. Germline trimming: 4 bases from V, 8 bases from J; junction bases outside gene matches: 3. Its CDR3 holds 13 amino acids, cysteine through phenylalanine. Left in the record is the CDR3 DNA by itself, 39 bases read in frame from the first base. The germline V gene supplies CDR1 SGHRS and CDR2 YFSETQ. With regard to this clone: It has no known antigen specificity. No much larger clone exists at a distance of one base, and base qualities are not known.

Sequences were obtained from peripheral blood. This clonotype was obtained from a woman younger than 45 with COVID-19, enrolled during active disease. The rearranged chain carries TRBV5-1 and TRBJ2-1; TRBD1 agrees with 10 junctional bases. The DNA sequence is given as TGCGCCAGCAGCGCAGGACAGGGGGATGAGCAGTTCTTC. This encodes CASSAGQGDEQFF. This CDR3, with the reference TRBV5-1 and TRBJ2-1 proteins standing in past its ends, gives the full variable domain KAGVTQTPRYLIKTRGQQVTLSCSPISGHRSVSWYQQTPGQGLQFLFEYFSETQRNKGNFPGRFSGRQFSNSRSEMNVSTLELGDSALYLCASSAGQGDEQFFGPGTRLTVL.